The 26 T cell receptor beta chains given below trace back to one sample, sequenced in a study of cytomegalovirus exposure and HLA in healthy donors. Only in-frame clones appear in the TCRdb table, and some are missing; sequencing was by immunoSEQ multiplex PCR. Of hundreds of thousands of clones listed, just over 85% are singletons. The sample was PBMCs. The source is a woman aged 18-29 years in good health and CMV-seronegative.

The chain carries TRBV29-1 and TRBJ1-1, with a weak D call TRBD1 (5 bases). The V end was cut by 8 bases, the J end by 4 bases, with 17 bases between. Per germline, CDR1 SQVTM and CDR2 ANQGSEA. The CDR3 totals 13 residues. CDR3 sequence: CSSQSGRGTEAFF. CDR3 DNA sequence: TGCAGCTCCCAATCGGGGAGGGGCACTGAAGCTTTCTTT.

As concerns this clone: Additional DNA sequences in this sample encode the identical CDR3. J is TRBJ2-5 and V is TRBV4-1; D remains unclear. Trimming took off 0 bases at V and 5 bases at J, with 4 bases between the two ends. The CDR3 covers 12 residues. From germline, CDR1 is MGHRA and CDR2 YSYEKL. In DNA, the CDR3 is TGCGCCAGCAGCCAAGATCGGGAGACCCAGTACTTC. This translates into CASSQDRETQYF.

This chain joins TRBV5-1 and TRBJ1-6, with D unresolved. The V end lost 4 bases, the J end lost 0 bases, and 20 bases lay between the germline ends. The CDR3 is 19 residues long. Germline assignment: CDR1 SGHRS and CDR2 YFSETQ. This chain's CDR3 is CASSNSPLQGSSYNSPLHF. The CDR3 DNA follows: TGCGCCAGCAGCAACTCGCCCCTTCAAGGGAGCTCCTATAATTCACCCCTCCACTTT.

The V gene is TRBV30, the J gene TRBJ2-1, with TRBD2 as a possible D gene (6 bases). Germline CDR1 is GTSNPN and CDR2 is SVGIG (reference sequence). V gave up 4 bases and J gave up 0 bases, with 13 bases separating them. This CDR3 comprises 15 residues. CDR3 sequence: CAWTVLGLSYNEQFF. The CDR3 coding sequence is TGTGCCTGGACGGTCCTGGGACTCTCCTACAATGAGCAGTTCTTC. The entire variable domain, with the rest obtained from reference TRBV30 and TRBJ2-1, is as follows: SQTIHQWPATLVQPVGSPLSLECTVEGTSNPNLYWYRQAAGRGLQLLFYSVGIGQISSEVPQNLSASRPQDRQFILSSKKLLLSDSGFYLCAWTVLGLSYNEQFFGPGTRLTVL.

This chain joins TRBV28 and TRBJ1-2; 12 nucleotides align to TRBD1. The CDR3 consists of 16 residues. Trimming removed 4 bases from V and 0 bases from J; junction bases left unmatched: 3. Germline CDR1 and CDR2: MDHEN and SYDVKM. CDR3 sequence reads: CASSSRDRGPNYGYTF. CDR3 sequence (DNA): TGTGCCAGCAGTTCAAGGGACAGGGGGCCTAACTATGGCTACACCTTC.

The J gene is TRBJ2-7, the V gene TRBV4-1, with 10 positions matching TRBD2. The CDR3 length is 15 residues. After removal of 4 bases from V and 6 bases from J, the junction contained 9 bases not matched to a gene. The germline V gene encodes CDR1 MGHRA and CDR2 YSYEKL. The chain's CDR3 is CASSPAAGGPVEQYF. DNA of the CDR3: TGCGCCAGCAGCCCCGCAGCGGGGGGGCCGGTCGAGCAGTACTTC.

The CDR3 region is CAWTSGVSGEQFF. For the CDR3, the DNA is TGTGCCTGGACTAGCGGGGTGTCAGGAGAGCAGTTCTTC. The rearrangement joins TRBV30 to TRBJ2-1, with 9 bases lining up with TRBD2. J was trimmed by 10 bases and V by 4 bases; bases with no gene match: 8. The CDR3 runs 13 residues. CDR1 and CDR2 from the germline V gene are GTSNPN and SVGIG (reference sequence). The full variable domain, its missing parts supplied by reference TRBV30 and TRBJ2-1, is SQTIHQWPATLVQPVGSPLSLECTVEGTSNPNLYWYRQAAGRGLQLLFYSVGIGQISSEVPQNLSASRPQDRQFILSSKKLLLSDSGFYLCAWTSGVSGEQFFGPGTRLTVL.

This clone has more than one count but fewer than ten. This sequence joins TRBV7-9 and TRBJ2-7, with a possible D match to TRBD1 (5 bases). The V gene's germline CDR1 is SEHNR and CDR2 FQNEAQ (reference sequence). This CDR3 spans 14 amino acids. V lost 4 bases and J lost 5, with 15 bases in between. The CDR3 DNA sequence: TGTGCCAGCAGCTCAAGGGCCAGGGTAGACGAGCAGTACTTC. It is translated as CASSSRARVDEQYF.

This rearrangement joins TRBV27 to TRBJ1-3; D gene ambiguous. The CDR3 consists of 15 residues. V was pared by 4 bases and J by 4 bases, with 14 bases between. The germline V gene has CDR1 MNHEY and CDR2 SMNVEV (reference sequence). In nucleotides, the CDR3 is TGTGCCAGCAGTTCCATAAACGGCGGCGGAAACACCATATATTTT. It specifies CASSSINGGGNTIYF.

The chain employs TRBV18 and TRBJ2-3; perhaps TRBD1 as D (6 bases). This CDR3 has 15 residues. Deletions cut 6 bases from V and 2 bases from J, with 15 bases between. CDR1 KGHSH and CDR2 LQKENI come from the germline V gene. CDR3 nucleotides: TGTGCCAGCTCTCTCGACAGGCCAACCACAGATACGCAGTATTTT. It specifies CASSLDRPTTDTQYF.

The gene calls are TRBV27 and TRBJ1-2, with D perhaps matching TRBD1 (6 bases). Trimming pared 6 bases from V and 3 bases from J, leaving 14 bases between. This CDR3 is 14 amino acids long. Germline V gives CDR1 MNHEY, CDR2 SMNVEV (reference sequence). The CDR3 DNA reads TGTGCCAGCAGGACTACAGGGTTATACTATGGCTACACCTTC. Translation gives CASRTTGLYYGYTF.

The chain has TRBV5-1 and TRBJ2-2, with D unclear. V gave up 0 bases and J gave up 2 bases, with 8 bases separating them. The CDR3 contains 15 residues. Germline values: CDR1 SGHRS, CDR2 YFSETQ. The CDR3 is CASSLAPLNTGELFF. Written as DNA, the CDR3 is TGCGCCAGCAGCTTGGCCCCCCTAAACACCGGGGAGCTGTTTTTT. The entire variable domain, with the rest obtained from reference TRBV5-1 and TRBJ2-2, is as follows: KAGVTQTPRYLIKTRGQQVTLSCSPISGHRSVSWYQQTPGQGLQFLFEYFSETQRNKGNFPGRFSGRQFSNSRSEMNVSTLELGDSALYLCASSLAPLNTGELFFGEGSRLTVL.

The table lists this clone with a count of one. The V gene is TRBV6-1, the J gene TRBJ1-5; possible D gene TRBD1, 6 bases. Per the germline V gene, CDR1 is MNHNS and CDR2 is SASEGT. CDR3 length: 14 amino acids. Trimming shortened V by 6 bases and J by 5 bases, and 14 bases separated the two germline ends. DNA for the CDR3: TGTGCCAGCAGAGAGGGGCAGGGGTATCAGCCCCAGCATTTT. Translation: CASREGQGYQPQHF.

Only one count was recorded for this clone. The chain links TRBV5-1 to TRBJ2-7; D not certain. Germline V gives CDR1 SGHRS, CDR2 YFSETQ. The CDR3 covers 15 residues. Trimming left V 0 bases short and J 0 bases short, with 10 bases between. The CDR3 loop reads CASSLAAEYSYEQYF. CDR3 nucleotides: TGCGCCAGCAGCTTGGCCGCGGAGTACTCCTACGAGCAGTACTTC.

V usage is TRBV7-9 and J usage is TRBJ1-2; possibly TRBD1 for D (5 bases). The germline CDR1 and CDR2 sequences are SEHNR and FQNEAQ (reference sequence). Between the trimmed V and J ends, which lost 4 bases and 7 bases, there was a span of 19 bases. CDR3 length: 15 amino acids. The CDR3 spells CASSSFDRPGGGYTF. The CDR3 region has the DNA TGTGCCAGCAGCTCCTTCGACAGACCGGGAGGTGGCTACACCTTC. The full variable domain, its missing parts supplied by reference TRBV7-9 and TRBJ1-2, is DTGVSQNPRHKITKRGQNVTFRCDPISEHNRLYWYRQTLGQGPEFLTYFQNEAQLEKSRLLSDRFSAERPKGSFSTLEIQRTEQGDSAMYLCASSSFDRPGGGYTFGSGTRLTVV.

The chain employs TRBV27 and TRBJ2-3, with 9 bases aligning to TRBD2. The CDR3 runs 16 residues. Germline lookup yields CDR1 MNHEY and CDR2 SMNVEV (reference sequence). With 6 bases clipped from V and 3 bases from J, the junction kept 10 bases outside the gene matches. This CDR3 reads CASRHYSGSLTDTQYF. As DNA, the CDR3 is TGTGCCAGCAGGCACTATAGCGGGAGTTTAACAGATACGCAGTATTTT.

The chain employs TRBV6-5 and TRBJ1-5; D may be TRBD1 (5 bases). Trimming took off 6 bases at V and 1 base at J, with 10 bases between the two ends. Germline-derived CDR1 and CDR2 are MNHEY and SVGAGI. This CDR3 is built from 14 residues. The CDR3 sequence: CASRSGLSNQPQHF. Here the CDR3 DNA reads TGTGCCAGCAGGTCAGGGTTGAGCAATCAGCCCCAGCATTTT.

This clone was seen a single time. This rearrangement joins TRBV7-9 to TRBJ1-2; D is unclear. With 3 bases removed from V and 0 bases from J, the gap between germline ends came to 11 bases. The CDR3 spans 15 residues. Germline V CDR1 and CDR2: SEHNR, FQNEAQ (reference sequence). In DNA, the CDR3 is TGTGCCAGCAGCTTCTTGGCAGAGGCTAACTATGGCTACACCTTC. Its protein is CASSFLAEANYGYTF. Drawing the rest from reference TRBV7-9 and TRBJ1-2, the complete variable domain is DTGVSQNPRHKITKRGQNVTFRCDPISEHNRLYWYRQTLGQGPEFLTYFQNEAQLEKSRLLSDRFSAERPKGSFSTLEIQRTEQGDSAMYLCASSFLAEANYGYTFGSGTRLTVV.

This sequence joins TRBV5-6 and TRBJ2-3; possibly TRBD1 for D (6 bases). The CDR3 contains 15 residues. Trimming removed 8 bases from V and 4 bases from J, with 20 bases in between. In germline, CDR1 is SGHDT, CDR2 YYEEEE. CDR3: CASRLLGALADTQYF. The CDR3 DNA reads as TGTGCCAGTCGGCTCTTGGGGGCTTTGGCAGATACGCAGTATTTT.

V and J are TRBV6-1 and TRBJ2-7; 7 bases fit TRBD1. The CDR3 runs 15 residues. Trimming at V came to 6 bases and at J to 4 bases, leaving 12 bases not matched to a gene. The germline V gene has CDR1 MNHNS and CDR2 SASEGT. CDR3 sequence reads: CASRITGVERYEQYF. CDR3 nucleotide sequence: TGTGCCAGCAGGATCACAGGGGTTGAGAGGTACGAGCAGTACTTC.

The chain has TRBV11-2 and TRBJ2-6, with no clear D. This CDR3 region has 15 residues. Germline V gives CDR1 SGHAT, CDR2 FQNNGV. The V and J ends lost 8 bases and 4 bases respectively, with 15 bases between them. The CDR3: CASHGFSSGANVLTF. CDR3 coding DNA: TGTGCCAGCCACGGGTTCTCGTCCGGGGCCAACGTCCTGACTTTC.

The CDR3 protein is CASSATSGGVDTQYF. CDR3 bases: TGTGCCAGCAGCGCTACTAGCGGGGGGGTAGATACGCAGTATTTT. The chain has TRBV7-9 and TRBJ2-3; 13 nucleotides match TRBD2. In germline, CDR1 is SEHNR, CDR2 FQNEAQ (reference sequence). The CDR3 is 15 residues long. Trimming cost V 5 bases and J 5 bases; bases outside gene matches: 4.

The rearrangement joins TRBV20-1 to TRBJ2-3; perhaps TRBD2 as D (5 bases). The CDR3 sequence is 11 residues long. Germline CDR1 reads DFQATT; CDR2 reads SNEGSKA (reference sequence). Trimming took 6 bases from V and 1 from J, leaving 5 bases between them. The CDR3 reads CSAGGTDTQYF. CDR3 coding DNA: TGCAGTGCGGGAGGCACAGATACGCAGTATTTT.

The V gene is TRBV4-1, the J gene TRBJ2-1; 12 bases line up with TRBD2. CDR3 length: 18 amino acids. V trimming: 1 base; J trimming: 8 bases; junction bases outside the gene matches: 12. CDR1 is MGHRA, CDR2 YSYEKL, per germline. The CDR3 coding sequence is TGCGCCAGCAGCCAAGGTCTTCCTAGCGGGAGGGCCGTACATGAGCAGTTCTTC. As protein: CASSQGLPSGRAVHEQFF.

V gene TRBV7-6 combines with J gene TRBJ1-5; D unresolved. Germline lookup yields CDR1 SGHVS and CDR2 FNYEAQ. CDR3 size: 18 residues. The V end was cut by 1 base, the J end by 1 base, with 17 bases between. CDR3 sequence (DNA): TGTGCCAGCAGCTTAGGTTTCTCGGGAAGCGGCAGCAATCAGCCCCAGCATTTT. Translation gives CASSLGFSGSGSNQPQHF.

This clone has a single count. The rearrangement links TRBV11-2 to TRBJ2-1; D is ambiguous. The V gene lost 3 bases and the J gene lost 4 bases, with 4 bases spanning the gap. This CDR3 is 12 amino acids long. Germline values: CDR1 SGHAT, CDR2 FQNNGV. DNA of the CDR3: TGTGCCAGCAGCTTCAGTTACAATGAGCAGTTCTTC. It specifies CASSFSYNEQFF.